The clone carrying this TCR beta chain has a count of ten or more. CDR3 size: 15 residues. Per germline, CDR1 MNHEY and CDR2 SVGEGT. Germline trimming cut 6 bases from V and 2 bases from J; bases unmatched to any gene: 9. The sample belongs to a study of T cells after yellow fever vaccination. In TCRdb, the 5' RACE reads were re-called with MiXCR into one record per CDR3 protein. This sample has about 210,000 distinct CDR3 sequences; around 6.7% occur once, and the top ten carry 1% to 1.2%. This sequence originates from a man aged 25 to 45 who received the YFV17D yellow fever vaccine. The chain uses TRBV6-2 or TRBV6-3 and TRBJ1-2; TRBD1 agrees at 7 bases. Source: CD4+ T cells sorted from PBMCs, taken on the day of the yellow fever booster vaccination. The CDR3 spells CASRAGGQRNYGYTF. In nucleotides, the CDR3 is TGTGCCAGCAGAGCCGGGGGACAGAGAAACTATGGCTACACCTTC.